This TCR beta chain was observed in a study of regulatory T cells in long-lasting Graves disease. Regarding the study as a whole: Persistent patients had a count of shared public clonotypes (approximately 3,000) that exceeded that of new patients (966). TCR diversity was lower in persistent Graves' patients than in newly diagnosed ones.

The authors built TCR beta libraries using iRepertoire HTBI primers and Arm-PCR of CDR3 regions. In TCRdb, the multiplex PCR reads were re-called with MiXCR into one record per CDR3 protein. The sample lists around 400,000 distinct CDR3 sequences, about a quarter occurring once. Germline V gives CDR1 SGHKS, CDR2 YYEKEE (reference sequence). The CDR3 covers 16 residues. V shed 4 bases and J 0 bases; nucleotides not matched to a gene: 8. Described time point: persistent/refractory GD, antithyroid drugs over 5 years with positive TRAb. PBMC RNA was the source of the TCR library. With regard to this clonotype: Its specificity is unknown.

The sequence was obtained from a female donor with Graves disease. The material was peripheral blood mononuclear cells (PBMCs), obtained when the disease was refractory, from a patient treated with antithyroid drugs. V and J are TRBV5-5 and TRBJ1-1, with 8 positions matching TRBD1. The CDR3 DNA reads as TGTGCCAGCAGCCTCCGGACAGGGCCCCTGAACACTGAAGCTTTCTTT. The encoded protein is CASSLRTGPLNTEAFF.